A single sample is the source of the 15 T cell receptor beta chains below, sequenced in a study of spatial heterogeneity in lung cancer (dated by TCRdb to the late 2010s). The time point label here, explained by the study, means: blood at routine non-recurrence follow-up after resection. The library was prepared using 5' RACE. Sequencing was performed on a NextSeq 500. In TCRdb, the public reads were trimmed at Q25 with fastp and aligned with MiXCR, with productive beta chains retained. Each CDR3 protein appears once, grouped with its most common genes and DNA. In this sample the table shows about 47,000 distinct CDR3 sequences, roughly 10% of which occur a single time. Of the sample, 32% is held by the ten largest clones. The sequences come from PBMCs, collected at follow-up. The receptors come from a male donor with early-stage non-small cell lung cancer.

The chain employs TRBV6-2 or TRBV6-3 and TRBJ2-1; 7 nucleotides match TRBD1. V gave up 5 bases and J gave up 4 bases; unmatched junction bases: 5. The CDR3 has 14 amino acids. Germline V gene sequence: CDR1 MNHEY, CDR2 SVGEGT. The CDR3 is CASSADRAYNEQFF. Here the CDR3 DNA reads TGTGCCAGCAGTGCTGACAGGGCTTACAATGAGCAGTTCTTC.

This sequence joins TRBV7-9 and TRBJ1-5, with D uncertain. V was clipped by 8 bases and J by 0 bases, with 14 bases between them. CDR3 size: 15 residues. The germline gives CDR1 SEHNR, CDR2 FQNEAQ (reference sequence). CDR3 loop: CASGTGSDSNQPQHF. The CDR3, as DNA: TGTGCCAGCGGCACTGGGAGTGATAGCAATCAGCCCCAGCATTTT.

This clonotype was seen ten or more times. Written as DNA, the CDR3 is TGTGCCAGTGTAGGACTGGGGTACAATGAGCAGTTCTTC. Amino acids: CASVGLGYNEQFF. V and J are TRBV19 and TRBJ2-1; a weak D match, TRBD2 (5 bases). The CDR3 loop spans 13 amino acids. Germline CDR1 LNHDA, CDR2 SQIVND (reference sequence). The ends were cut back, 8 bases at V and 4 bases at J, with 12 bases in the middle. Full variable domain (rest looked up from reference TRBV19 and TRBJ2-1): DGGITQSPKYLFRKEGQNVTLSCEQNLNHDAMYWYRQDPGQGLRLIYYSQIVNDFQKGDIAEGYSVSREKKESFPLTVTSAQKNPTAFYLCASVGLGYNEQFFGPGTRLTVL.

The V call is TRBV27, the J call TRBJ1-1; perhaps TRBD1 as D (5 bases). The CDR3 contains 15 residues. V lost 2 bases, J lost 5 bases, and 15 bases lay in between. Looked up from germline, CDR1 is MNHEY and CDR2 is SMNVEV (reference sequence). The CDR3 DNA is TGTGCCAGCAGTTTACTAACCCAGGGAAGGACTGAAGCTTTCTTT. Translated: CASSLLTQGRTEAFF.

This chain connects TRBV5-4 to TRBJ2-3; 12 bases are a match to TRBD2. Unmatched junction bases numbered 10, after V lost 4 bases and J lost 7 bases. CDR3 length: 16 residues. The germline gives CDR1 SGHNT, CDR2 YYREEE (reference sequence). Here the CDR3 reads CASSEASGGALNTQYF. The CDR3, as DNA: TGTGCCAGCAGCGAAGCTAGCGGGGGGGCCCTTAATACGCAGTATTTT.

V is TRBV5-5 and J is TRBJ1-1; possible D gene TRBD1, 5 bases. The V end was cut by 0 bases, the J end by 8 bases, with 17 bases between. The germline gives CDR1 SGHKS, CDR2 YYEKEE (reference sequence). The CDR3 totals 15 residues. Written as DNA, the CDR3 is TGTGCCAGCAGCTTGGAGGGATACCGCCGGGACGAAGCTTTCTTT. Translated, it gives CASSLEGYRRDEAFF. The full variable domain, with the rest looked up from reference TRBV5-5 and TRBJ1-1, is DAGVTQSPTHLIKTRGQQVTLRCSPISGHKSVSWYQQVLGQGPQFIFQYYEKEERGRGNFPDRFSARQFPNYSSELNVNALLLGDSALYLCASSLEGYRRDEAFFGQGTRLTVV.

This clonotype appeared many times. The chain carries TRBV18 and TRBJ1-4; D not resolved. V lost 4 bases and J 0 bases, leaving 6 bases between the germline ends. CDR1 is KGHSH, CDR2 LQKENI, per germline. The CDR3 totals 14 residues. For the CDR3, the DNA is TGTGCCAGCTCACGGACTGCAACTAATGAAAAACTGTTTTTT. Its translation is CASSRTATNEKLFF.

This clonotype was seen a few times. V is TRBV11-2 and J is TRBJ2-5, with D perhaps TRBD2 (5 bases). The germline V and J ends were trimmed by 0 bases and 4 bases, with 18 bases remaining between them. Looked up from germline, CDR1 is SGHAT and CDR2 is FQNNGV. This CDR3 is 17 amino acids long. The DNA of the CDR3 is TGTGCCAGCAGCTTAGACTCAGAGGAGAGGGCCCCAGAGACCCAGTACTTC. Protein sequence: CASSLDSEERAPETQYF. Full variable domain (rest looked up from reference TRBV11-2 and TRBJ2-5): EAGVAQSPRYKIIEKRQSVAFWCNPISGHATLYWYQQILGQGPKLLIQFQNNGVVDDSQLPKDRFSAERLKGVDSTLKIQPAKLEDSAVYLCASSLDSEERAPETQYFGPGTRLLVL.

This clonotype was observed at least ten times. V and J are TRBV28 and TRBJ1-5, with 9 bases that match TRBD1. This CDR3 spans 16 amino acids. Germline values: CDR1 MDHEN, CDR2 SYDVKM. V gave up 4 bases and J gave up 5 bases; unmatched junction bases: 9. The CDR3 spells CASSSRTGDRDQPQHF. The CDR3 DNA reads TGTGCCAGCAGTTCCAGGACAGGGGATCGAGATCAGCCCCAGCATTTT. Drawing the rest from reference TRBV28 and TRBJ1-5, the complete variable domain is DVKVTQSSRYLVKRTGEKVFLECVQDMDHENMFWYRQDPGLGLRLIYFSYDVKMKEKGDIPEGYSVSREKKERFSLILESASTNQTSMYLCASSSRTGDRDQPQHFGDGTRLSIL.

This clonotype was recorded many times. This chain joins TRBV4-3 and TRBJ1-3; possibly TRBD1 for D (5 bases). The V end was cut by 0 bases, the J end by 0 bases, with 21 bases between. Germline CDR1 reads LGHNA; CDR2 reads YSLEER. The length of the CDR3 is 20 residues. The CDR3 region is CASSQDLPGTYTSSGNTIYF. The CDR3 coding sequence is TGCGCCAGCAGCCAAGATCTCCCAGGGACCTACACGTCCTCTGGAAACACCATATATTTT.

The chain has TRBV19 and TRBJ1-5; D ambiguous. Germline values: CDR1 LNHDA, CDR2 SQIVND (reference sequence). The V and J ends lost 9 bases and 6 bases respectively, with 15 bases between them. There are 13 residues in the CDR3. The CDR3: CASLREPGQPQHF. The CDR3 DNA reads as TGTGCCAGCCTCCGGGAGCCAGGTCAGCCCCAGCATTTT.

A note on this clonotype: A much larger clonotype is one base distant, so this may be a read error. This rearrangement joins TRBV7-9 to TRBJ2-7, with D possibly being TRBD1 or TRBD2 (5 bases each). Germline V gene data show CDR1 as SEHNR and CDR2 as FQNEAQ (reference sequence). V lost 1 base and J 6 bases, leaving 19 bases between the germline ends. The CDR3 loop spans 16 amino acids. The CDR3, as DNA: TGTGCCAGCAGCTTAGATGAGGCCGGGACGCGGAGCGAGCAGTACTTC. Amino acid sequence: CASSLDEAGTRSEQYF.

This clonotype was observed many times. The rearrangement links TRBV6-6 to TRBJ2-5, with 8 positions matching TRBD1. The CDR3 extends over 13 amino acids. The V gene's germline CDR1 is MNHNY and CDR2 SVGAGI (reference sequence). Unmatched junction bases numbered 6, after V lost 7 bases and J lost 5 bases. The CDR3 DNA is TGTGCCAGCAAACCGACAGGGGCCGAGACCCAGTACTTC. As protein: CASKPTGAETQYF.

This clonotype was counted at least ten times. The chain has TRBV29-1 and TRBJ2-4; a possible D gene is TRBD2 (6 bases). Germline V CDR1 and CDR2: SQVTM, ANQGSEA. This CDR3 region has 12 residues. The CDR3 reads CCFWDSGNIQYF. CDR3 DNA: TGCTGCTTCTGGGACTCTGGGAACATTCAGTACTTC.

This clonotype was detected ten times or more. The V and J genes are TRBV20-1 and TRBJ1-1; TRBD1 aligns across 9 bases. Germline CDR1 DFQATT, CDR2 SNEGSKA (reference sequence). Trimming removed 3 bases from V and 5 bases from J; junction bases left unmatched: 13. The CDR3 is 16 amino acids. CDR3 sequence reads: CSARDLGTGSITEAFF. CDR3 nucleotides: TGCAGTGCTAGGGATTTAGGGACAGGGAGTATAACTGAAGCTTTCTTT.